A single sample is the source of the 27 T cell receptor beta chains below, sequenced in a study of ipilimumab plus nivolumab after autologous stem cell transplantation (dated by TCRdb to the early 2020s). The library was built by means of the immunoSEQ multiplex PCR assay. Sourced from immuneACCESS, this table was stored by TCRdb with only in-frame sequences that have V and J called. A share of the clones is absent; for the studies checked, an unresolved V gene accounts for under half, and the remainder has no known explanation. The sample table contains about 15,000 clones; only one count was recorded for approximately 80% of them. The top ten clones comprise under 40% of the sample. Sample: PBMCs, taken in a trial of ipilimumab plus nivolumab as post-transplant consolidation. These TCRs come from a male donor with diffuse large B-cell lymphoma.

The chain links TRBV29-1 to TRBJ1-1, with D unresolved. Trimming took off 4 bases at V and 1 base at J, with 7 bases between the two ends. Germline V gene sequence: CDR1 SQVTM, CDR2 ANQGSEA. This CDR3 region has 12 residues. The CDR3 is CSVGETNTEAFF. Here the CDR3 DNA reads TGCAGCGTTGGAGAGACGAACACTGAAGCTTTCTTT.

The chain has TRBV9 and TRBJ2-3; TRBD1 agrees at 7 bases. This CDR3 has 15 amino acids. The V gene end was trimmed by 4 bases and the J gene end by 9 bases; junction bases not matched to a gene: 14. Germline-derived CDR1 and CDR2 are SGDLS and YYNGEE. In DNA form, the CDR3 reads TGTGCCAGCAGCCCTCCCGGGACAGCCCCGTACACGCAGTATTTT. This gives the protein CASSPPGTAPYTQYF. The full variable domain, its missing parts supplied by reference TRBV9 and TRBJ2-3, is DSGVTQTPKHLITATGQRVTLRCSPRSGDLSVYWYQQSLDQGLQFLIQYYNGEERAKGNILERFSAQQFPDLHSELNLSSLELGDSALYFCASSPPGTAPYTQYFGPGTRLTVL.

In its sample, this clone was seen once. The V and J genes are TRBV7-9 and TRBJ2-1, with D perhaps assigned TRBD1 or TRBD2 (6 bases each). Trimming took 5 bases from V and 2 from J, leaving 19 bases between them. CDR1 is SEHNR and CDR2 is FQNEAQ in the germline V gene (reference sequence). This CDR3 is built from 17 residues. For the CDR3, the DNA is TGTGCCAGCAGCGCAGGGGTGGGGGGAACCACCTACAATGAGCAGTTCTTC. Amino acids: CASSAGVGGTTYNEQFF.

The chain links TRBV9 to TRBJ2-1, with D possibly TRBD1 on 5 matching bases. The germline V gene encodes CDR1 SGDLS and CDR2 YYNGEE. Trimming took 4 bases from V and 4 from J, leaving 15 bases between them. This CDR3 spans 15 amino acids. The DNA of the CDR3 is TGTGCCAGCAGCAAAGAAGTAAGGGGATACAATGAGCAGTTCTTC. Translated, it gives CASSKEVRGYNEQFF.

This chain uses TRBV5-1 with TRBJ2-3; D gene ambiguous. CDR1 SGHRS and CDR2 YFSETQ come from the germline V gene. This CDR3 region has 12 residues. Trimming left V 3 bases short and J 6 bases short, with 8 bases between. For the CDR3, the DNA is TGCGCCAGCAGCTCCCCCCCCGATACGCAGTATTTT. Protein: CASSSPPDTQYF.

The table lists this clone with a count of one. The chain is built from TRBV9 and TRBJ1-4, with no clear D. There are 14 residues in the CDR3. Germline V gives CDR1 SGDLS, CDR2 YYNGEE. V was cut by 2 bases and J by 3 bases, with 8 bases left in between. CDR3: CASSVEVSNEKLFF. DNA for the CDR3: TGTGCCAGCAGCGTTGAGGTGTCTAATGAAAAACTGTTTTTT.

The chain couples TRBV2 to TRBJ2-1; a possible D gene is TRBD1 (5 bases). The CDR3 runs 15 residues. CDR1 and CDR2 (germline): SNHLY, FYNNEI. V lost 1 base, J lost 4 bases, and 11 bases lay in between. The CDR3 protein is CASSEGPGQYNEQFF. The CDR3 DNA is TGTGCCAGCAGTGAAGGGCCAGGGCAGTACAATGAGCAGTTCTTC. The variable domain in full, with the rest retrieved from reference TRBV2 and TRBJ2-1, is EPEVTQTPSHQVTQMGQEVILRCVPISNHLYFYWYRQILGQKVEFLVSFYNNEISEKSEIFDDQFSVERPDGSNFTLKIRSTKLEDSAMYFCASSEGPGQYNEQFFGPGTRLTVL.

The rearrangement links TRBV29-1 to TRBJ2-5; the match to TRBD2 covers 12 bases. The CDR3 sequence is 13 residues long. Germline trimming cut 7 bases from V and 5 bases from J; bases unmatched to any gene: 5. Germline CDR1 SQVTM, CDR2 ANQGSEA. The CDR3 DNA is TGCAGCGCCTCTAGCGGGGGGGCGGAGACCCAGTACTTC. It yields the protein CSASSGGAETQYF.

The genes are TRBV7-6 and TRBJ2-3; TRBD2 matches at 11 bases. The V gene's germline CDR1 is SGHVS and CDR2 FNYEAQ. J lost 6 bases, V lost 3 bases, and 5 bases had no gene match. This CDR3 contains 15 residues. The CDR3 sequence: CASSLTSGISDTQYF. The CDR3 bases are TGTGCCAGCAGCTTGACTAGCGGGATATCTGATACGCAGTATTTT. Based on the CDR3 plus reference TRBV7-6 and TRBJ2-3, the full variable domain is GAGVSQSPRYKVTKRGQDVALRCDPISGHVSLYWYRQALGQGPEFLTYFNYEAQQDKSGLPNDRFSAERPEGSISTLTIQRTEQRDSAMYRCASSLTSGISDTQYFGPGTRLTVL.

This clone is classed as medium-sized. V gene TRBV11-1 combines with J gene TRBJ1-4; the D gene is possibly TRBD1 (6 bases). V shed 4 bases and J shed 8 bases, with 20 bases lying between them. The germline V gene has CDR1 SGHAT and CDR2 FQDESV (reference sequence). The CDR3 has 16 amino acids. In nucleotides, the CDR3 is TGTGCCAGCAGCTCCTCGCGAGGGGGGTTTTTCGAAAAACTGTTTTTT. This gives the protein CASSSSRGGFFEKLFF.

This chain uses TRBV7-9 with TRBJ2-2, with no clear D. Per germline, CDR1 SEHNR and CDR2 FQNEAQ (reference sequence). The length of the CDR3 is 14 residues. Deletions cut 2 bases from V and 4 bases from J, with 8 bases between. The CDR3 spells CASSLFRSTGELFF. In DNA, the CDR3 is TGTGCCAGCAGCTTATTCAGGTCCACCGGGGAGCTGTTTTTT.

The chain couples TRBV11-3 to TRBJ2-3; 10 bases map to TRBD1. V dropped 6 bases and J dropped 3; count of bases not matched to a gene: 3. The CDR3 covers 14 residues. Germline CDR1 SGHNT, CDR2 YENEEA. CDR3 protein: CASRRGQGTDTQYF. The CDR3 coding sequence is TGTGCCAGCAGGAGGGGACAGGGGACAGATACGCAGTATTTT.

This clone was observed a few times. This chain connects TRBV5-1 to TRBJ1-1; 9 bases match TRBD1. In germline, CDR1 is SGHRS, CDR2 YFSETQ. This CDR3 has 14 amino acids. Unmatched junction bases numbered 3, after V lost 3 bases and J lost 3 bases. The CDR3: CASSSQGAYTEAFF. The CDR3 nucleotides are TGCGCCAGCAGCTCACAGGGGGCGTACACTGAAGCTTTCTTT.

The DNA for the CDR3 is TGTGCCAGCAGTTTTAGAACTAATGAAAAACTGTTTTTT. Translating it yields CASSFRTNEKLFF. The V call is TRBV28, the J call TRBJ1-4, with D hard to call. The V gene's germline CDR1 is MDHEN and CDR2 SYDVKM. V shed 3 bases and J shed 1 base, with 3 bases lying between them. The CDR3 consists of 13 residues. The entire variable domain, with the rest obtained from reference TRBV28 and TRBJ1-4, is as follows: DVKVTQSSRYLVKRTGEKVFLECVQDMDHENMFWYRQDPGLGLRLIYFSYDVKMKEKGDIPEGYSVSREKKERFSLILESASTNQTSMYLCASSFRTNEKLFFGSGTQLSVL.

This clone was seen a handful of times. This sequence joins TRBV18 and TRBJ1-3; a possible D gene is TRBD1 (5 bases). Germline V gives CDR1 KGHSH, CDR2 LQKENI. This CDR3 is built from 16 residues. Trimming cost V 2 bases and J 7 bases, with 18 bases left between them. Here the CDR3 reads CASSPISGTKGNTIYF. For the CDR3, the DNA is TGTGCCAGCTCACCAATATCCGGGACGAAAGGGAACACCATATATTTT.

V and J are TRBV20-1 and TRBJ1-2; TRBD1 matches at 8 bases. This CDR3 contains 11 residues. The V gene end was trimmed by 6 bases and the J gene end by 6 bases; junction bases not matched to a gene: 3. Germline assignment: CDR1 DFQATT and CDR2 SNEGSKA (reference sequence). In DNA form, the CDR3 reads TGCAGTGCGCAGGGGGCCCATGGCTACACCTTC. Residues: CSAQGAHGYTF.

This clone is classed as medium-sized. The V and J genes are TRBV19 and TRBJ1-5, with 10 bases that match TRBD1. CDR1 and CDR2 (germline): LNHDA, SQIVND (reference sequence). The CDR3 extends over 16 amino acids. J lost 4 bases, V lost 7 bases, and 10 bases had no gene match. The CDR3: CASTSGQGRTNQPQHF. In DNA form, the CDR3 reads TGTGCCAGTACATCGGGACAGGGGAGGACTAATCAGCCCCAGCATTTT.

The genes are TRBV19 and TRBJ1-2; D possibly corresponds to TRBD1 (6 bases). This CDR3 has 16 residues. Germline lookup yields CDR1 LNHDA and CDR2 SQIVND (reference sequence). V lost 3 bases and J lost 6, with 20 bases in between. As DNA, the CDR3 is TGTGCCAGTAGTATGAACTTCGGACAGTGGGTACATGGCTACACCTTC. This translates into CASSMNFGQWVHGYTF.

The chain employs TRBV11-2 and TRBJ2-7; the D is unclear. CDR3 length equals 14 residues. Germline CDR1 SGHAT, CDR2 FQNNGV. Deletions cut 3 bases from V and 2 bases from J, with 11 bases between. Written as DNA, the CDR3 is TGTGCCAGCAGCTTGGCAGTTGACCCCTACGAGCAGTACTTC. Protein: CASSLAVDPYEQYF.

The chain carries TRBV7-9 and TRBJ2-7; possibly TRBD2 for D (5 bases). The CDR3 has 13 residues. Trimming removed 8 bases at V and 9 bases at J, with 20 bases between. The germline V gene encodes CDR1 SEHNR and CDR2 FQNEAQ (reference sequence). The CDR3 protein is CASQPGPRAGQYF. As DNA, the CDR3 is TGTGCCAGCCAACCCGGACCGAGGGCAGGGCAGTACTTC.

The gene calls are TRBV4-2 and TRBJ2-3; no firm D call. This CDR3 spans 14 amino acids. Germline CDR1 and CDR2: LGHNA and YNFKEQ. The V and J ends lost 0 bases and 3 bases respectively, with 7 bases between them. The CDR3 region is CASSQDPATDTQYF. In DNA form, the CDR3 reads TGTGCCAGCAGCCAAGATCCGGCGACAGATACGCAGTATTTT.

This clone turned up a few times. The chain employs TRBV7-3 and TRBJ2-7; D gene ambiguous. There are 15 residues in the CDR3. With 5 bases removed from V and 1 base from J, the gap between germline ends came to 15 bases. Per germline, CDR1 SGHTA and CDR2 FQGTGA. CDR3: CASSPHAGPSYEQYF. The CDR3 DNA reads TGTGCCAGCAGCCCACACGCCGGGCCGTCCTACGAGCAGTACTTC.

This clone was counted a few times. The V call is TRBV30, the J call TRBJ2-2, with 11 bases fitting TRBD2. CDR1 is GTSNPN and CDR2 is SVGIG in the germline V gene (reference sequence). The length of the CDR3 is 20 residues. V trimming: 0 bases; J trimming: 6 bases; junction bases outside the gene matches: 18. CDR3 sequence (DNA): TGTGCCTGGAGTGTACGCACTAGCGGGGGTTATTTTGAGGGATCCGGGGAGCTGTTTTTT. It codes for CAWSVRTSGGYFEGSGELFF.

The CDR3 DNA reads as TGTGCCAGTAGTCTGGGACAGGGGACGGCAGATACGCAGTATTTT. Translation: CASSLGQGTADTQYF. The V call is TRBV19, the J call TRBJ2-3; 10 bases are shared with TRBD1. CDR1 and CDR2 from the germline V gene are LNHDA and SQIVND (reference sequence). The CDR3 is made up of 15 amino acids. The J segment lost 4 bases and the V segment lost 5 bases, leaving 6 bases of the junction unmatched.

V usage is TRBV6-5 and J usage is TRBJ1-2; 8 positions agree with TRBD1. Germline assignment: CDR1 MNHEY and CDR2 SVGAGI. The junction had 12 bases not matched to a gene; V was cut back by 7 bases and J by 8 bases. The length of the CDR3 is 14 residues. The CDR3 DNA follows: TGTGCCAGCAACAACGGACAGGGCTCAGGAGGCTACACCTTC. This codes for CASNNGQGSGGYTF.

The rearrangement links TRBV5-1 to TRBJ2-1, with TRBD1 matching over 9 bases. This CDR3 contains 14 residues. Germline values: CDR1 SGHRS, CDR2 YFSETQ. V shed 7 bases and J 8 bases; nucleotides not matched to a gene: 10. CDR3 region: CASSRDREEDEQFF. DNA for the CDR3: TGCGCCAGCTCCCGGGACAGGGAAGAGGATGAGCAGTTCTTC.

This chain connects TRBV7-9 to TRBJ2-1, with TRBD2 matching over 9 bases. Germline V gene lookup returns CDR1 SEHNR and CDR2 FQNEAQ (reference sequence). The J segment lost 9 bases and the V segment lost 1 base, leaving 10 bases of the junction unmatched. The CDR3 runs to 16 residues. CDR3 protein: CASSLGREGRSIEQFF. The CDR3 coding sequence is TGTGCCAGCAGCTTAGGGCGGGAGGGCCGGTCTATTGAGCAGTTCTTC.